A selection of T cell receptor beta chains follows, all from one sample in a study of identical twins. TCRdb reanalysed the 5' RACE reads using MiXCR and keeps one entry per CDR3 protein. Of 450,000 or so distinct CDR3 sequences in the sample, 11% to 15% are singletons; the top ten hold roughly 0.5%. These records were also assigned to another study, of yellow fever vaccine responses in identical twins.

Sequencing was performed on CD4+ T cells sorted from blood. The receptors originated from a woman aged 18-29 years in good health. Both conserved end residues are part of each CDR3. Each record gives: clone size, D gene, V gene, J gene, CDR3 length, CDR3 protein, CDR3 DNA. D genes are given only for firm matches. The size entry is marked missing in some rows and otherwise reads once, few, many or a size class.

size: few
D: .
V: TRBV28
J: TRBJ2-2
length: 13
CDR3: CASSLITGGELFF
DNA: TGTGCCAGCAGTTTAATTACAGGCGGGGAGCTGTTTTTT

size: .
D: .
V: TRBV11-2
J: TRBJ2-5
length: 15
CDR3: CASSLAVTVGETQYF
DNA: TGTGCCAGCAGCTTAGCGGTAACGGTAGGAGAGACCCAGTACTTC

size: few
D: TRBD1
V: TRBV24-1
J: TRBJ1-5
length: 12
CDR3: CAAGQGNQPQHF
DNA: TGTGCCGCCGGACAGGGCAATCAGCCCCAGCATTTT

size: few
D: TRBD1
V: TRBV12-5
J: TRBJ2-3
length: 17
CDR3: CASGLTLGTGATDTQYF
DNA: TGTGCTAGTGGTTTGACCCTTGGGACAGGGGCCACAGATACGCAGTATTTT

size: few
D: .
V: TRBV27
J: TRBJ2-1
length: 16
CDR3: CASSLQGRGSYNEQFF
DNA: TGTGCCAGCAGTCTGCAGGGGCGGGGGAGCTACAATGAGCAGTTCTTC

size: few
D: .
V: TRBV5-1
J: TRBJ2-7
length: 15
CDR3: CASSLSDQISYEQYF
DNA: TGCGCCAGCAGCTTGTCAGACCAAATCTCCTACGAGCAGTACTTC

size: few
D: TRBD1
V: TRBV30
J: TRBJ2-2
length: 13
CDR3: CAWGQGLVGELFF
DNA: TGTGCCTGGGGACAGGGGTTGGTCGGGGAGCTGTTTTTT

size: many
D: TRBD2
V: TRBV6-5
J: TRBJ2-5
length: 14
CDR3: CASSLRGREETQYF
DNA: TGTGCCAGCAGTTTGCGGGGGAGAGAAGAGACCCAGTACTTC

size: .
D: .
V: TRBV29-1
J: TRBJ2-5
length: 14
CDR3: CSVEDPGSRETQYF
DNA: TGCAGCGTTGAAGATCCGGGCAGCCGGGAGACCCAGTACTTC

size: .
D: .
V: TRBV7-2
J: TRBJ2-5
length: 14
CDR3: CASSLVAGAETQYF
DNA: TGTGCCAGCAGCTTAGTCGCTGGGGCTGAGACCCAGTACTTC

size: .
D: .
V: TRBV5-1
J: TRBJ2-3
length: 12
CDR3: CASSSQGDTQYF
DNA: TGCGCCAGCAGCTCCCAAGGGGATACGCAGTATTTT

size: many
D: TRBD2
V: TRBV6-2/TRBV6-3
J: TRBJ2-7
length: 12
CDR3: CASRGGSYEQYF
DNA: TGTGCCAGCAGGGGCGGGAGCTACGAGCAGTACTTC

size: .
D: .
V: TRBV5-6
J: TRBJ2-3
length: 17
CDR3: CASSKDNLNLRADTQYF
DNA: TGTGCCAGCAGCAAAGACAATCTCAACCTAAGGGCAGATACGCAGTATTTT

size: .
D: TRBD2
V: TRBV3-1
J: TRBJ2-7
length: 16
CDR3: CASSQAPSGGLYEQYF
DNA: TGTGCCAGCAGCCAAGCTCCTAGCGGGGGCCTCTACGAGCAGTACTTC

size: many
D: TRBD1
V: TRBV5-1
J: TRBJ2-3
length: 15
CDR3: CASSLGQGLTDTQYF
DNA: TGCGCCAGCAGCCTGGGACAGGGTTTGACAGATACGCAGTATTTT

size: once
D: TRBD1
V: TRBV6-2/TRBV6-3
J: TRBJ2-2
length: 15
CDR3: CAGTPRQGTTGELFF
DNA: TGTGCCGGCACCCCTAGACAGGGAACGACCGGGGAGCTGTTTTTT

size: few
D: .
V: TRBV28
J: TRBJ2-1
length: 11
CDR3: CASSLQREQFF
DNA: TGTGCCAGCAGTTTACAGCGTGAGCAGTTCTTC

size: few
D: TRBD2
V: TRBV29-1
J: TRBJ2-7
length: 13
CDR3: CSVAAGNSYEQYF
DNA: TGCAGCGTTGCAGCGGGAAATAGCTACGAGCAGTACTTC

size: .
D: TRBD2
V: TRBV7-2
J: TRBJ2-3
length: 16
CDR3: CASSLAAGASTDTQYF
DNA: TGTGCCAGCAGCTTAGCCGCGGGAGCTAGCACAGATACGCAGTATTTT

size: few
D: TRBD1
V: TRBV20-1
J: TRBJ2-1
length: 15
CDR3: CSARVGQGINNEQFF
DNA: TGCAGTGCCAGGGTGGGACAGGGCATAAACAATGAGCAGTTCTTC

size: many
D: TRBD1
V: TRBV3-1
J: TRBJ1-1
length: 17
CDR3: CASSQSGTGIFRPEAFF
DNA: TGTGCCAGCAGCCAGTCCGGGACAGGGATCTTTCGGCCTGAAGCTTTCTTT

size: .
D: TRBD2
V: TRBV4-1
J: TRBJ2-7
length: 18
CDR3: CASSPWGGSTTILYEQYF
DNA: TGCGCCAGCAGCCCTTGGGGGGGGTCCACCACGATACTCTACGAGCAGTACTTC

size: many
D: TRBD2
V: TRBV12-3/TRBV12-4
J: TRBJ2-1
length: 13
CDR3: CASRAGTSDAQFF
DNA: TGTGCCAGCAGGGCCGGGACTAGTGATGCGCAGTTCTTC

size: few
D: .
V: TRBV7-3
J: TRBJ2-3
length: 16
CDR3: CASSLNRGGFADTQYF
DNA: TGTGCCAGCAGCTTAAACAGAGGGGGGTTCGCAGATACGCAGTATTTT

size: few
D: TRBD1
V: TRBV5-6
J: TRBJ2-7
length: 15
CDR3: CASSPEWGQGLEQYF
DNA: TGTGCCAGCAGCCCGGAATGGGGACAGGGGCTCGAGCAGTACTTC

size: .
D: TRBD1
V: TRBV9
J: TRBJ2-7
length: 16
CDR3: CASSADRVLGRNEQYF
DNA: TGTGCCAGCAGCGCAGACAGGGTTCTTGGGCGGAACGAGCAGTACTTC

size: few
D: .
V: TRBV7-2
J: TRBJ2-5
length: 14
CDR3: CASTLRTGPETQYF
DNA: TGTGCCAGCACACTTAGAACAGGGCCAGAGACCCAGTACTTC

size: .
D: .
V: TRBV3-1
J: TRBJ2-1
length: 11
CDR3: CASSQVHEQFF
DNA: TGTGCCAGCAGCCAAGTTCATGAGCAGTTCTTC

size: .
D: .
V: TRBV7-6
J: TRBJ2-5
length: 17
CDR3: CASSLEGGRRTQETQYF
DNA: TGTGCCAGCAGCTTAGAGGGGGGAAGAAGAACTCAGGAGACCCAGTACTTC

size: few
D: .
V: TRBV7-2
J: TRBJ2-3
length: 15
CDR3: CASSLAQVGTDTQYF
DNA: TGTGCCAGCAGCTTAGCACAGGTGGGCACAGATACGCAGTATTTT

size: few
D: TRBD2
V: TRBV11-2
J: TRBJ2-4
length: 20
CDR3: CASSLLMGRAGGPDRNIQYF
DNA: TGTGCCAGCAGCTTGCTAATGGGGCGTGCGGGGGGGCCGGATAGGAACATTCAGTACTTC

size: .
D: .
V: TRBV5-5
J: TRBJ1-1
length: 15
CDR3: CASSLANRVNTEAFF
DNA: TGTGCCAGCAGCTTGGCAAACAGGGTGAACACTGAAGCTTTCTTT

size: .
D: .
V: TRBV6-5
J: TRBJ2-7
length: 13
CDR3: CASSYAGVYEQYF
DNA: TGTGCCAGCAGTTACGCCGGAGTCTACGAGCAGTACTTC

size: .
D: TRBD1
V: TRBV12-3/TRBV12-4
J: TRBJ1-2
length: 15
CDR3: CASTPGQDGAGGYTF
DNA: TGTGCCAGCACCCCAGGACAGGATGGTGCGGGGGGCTACACCTTC

size: .
D: .
V: TRBV23-1
J: TRBJ2-7
length: 14
CDR3: CASTRAAAWEEQYF
DNA: TGCGCCAGCACCCGGGCCGCGGCGTGGGAAGAGCAGTACTTC

size: few
D: TRBD1
V: TRBV15
J: TRBJ2-2
length: 16
CDR3: CATSREGQGRTGELFF
DNA: TGTGCCACCAGCAGAGAGGGACAGGGGAGAACCGGGGAGCTGTTTTTT

size: few
D: .
V: TRBV6-1
J: TRBJ2-7
length: 14
CDR3: CASEVQVPRYEQYF
DNA: TGTGCCAGCGAGGTGCAGGTTCCGAGGTACGAGCAGTACTTC

size: many
D: TRBD1
V: TRBV29-1
J: TRBJ2-1
length: 14
CDR3: CSESPGTGYNEQFF
DNA: TGCAGCGAGAGTCCCGGGACAGGGTACAATGAGCAGTTCTTC

size: few
D: TRBD2
V: TRBV11-2
J: TRBJ2-3
length: 19
CDR3: CASSFSAGGPSLRTDTQYF
DNA: TGTGCCAGCAGCTTTTCGGCGGGAGGGCCATCTCTACGCACAGATACGCAGTATTTT

size: few
D: TRBD2
V: TRBV2
J: TRBJ2-1
length: 12
CDR3: CASSYSGGAPFF
DNA: TGTGCCAGCAGTTATAGCGGGGGGGCCCCGTTCTTC

size: .
D: .
V: TRBV2
J: TRBJ2-4
length: 15
CDR3: CASRRDGRTKNIQYF
DNA: TGTGCCAGCCGGAGGGACGGACGCACCAAAAACATTCAGTACTTC

size: .
D: TRBD2
V: TRBV5-1
J: TRBJ2-3
length: 16
CDR3: CASSQGLAVDSDTQYF
DNA: TGCGCCAGCAGTCAAGGACTAGCGGTAGACTCAGATACGCAGTATTTT

size: few
D: .
V: TRBV10-3
J: TRBJ2-4
length: 16
CDR3: CAISETTGTSKNIQYF
DNA: TGTGCCATCAGTGAGACGACAGGTACTTCAAAAAACATTCAGTACTTC

size: few
D: TRBD2
V: TRBV5-1
J: TRBJ2-3
length: 14
CDR3: CASQGLADTDTQYF
DNA: TGCGCCAGCCAAGGACTAGCGGACACAGATACGCAGTATTTT

size: few
D: .
V: TRBV4-1
J: TRBJ2-7
length: 15
CDR3: CASSQETDSSWKQYF
DNA: TGCGCCAGCAGCCAAGAAACGGACAGTTCCTGGAAGCAGTACTTC